This TCR beta chain stems from a study of CD8+ T cells in alopecia areata. CDR3 size: 13 residues. Looked up from germline, CDR1 is SGHAT and CDR2 is FQDESV (reference sequence). V gave up 4 bases and J gave up 3 bases, with 9 bases separating them. General study findings and limits: Lesional scalp displayed greater clonality than normal scalp, most notably in alopecia totalis/universalis.

Treatment: oral pan-JAK inhibitor, 5-10 mg twice daily. Alopecia areata patients gave lesional scalp punch biopsies and peripheral blood samples. Comment on this clone: The antigen remains unidentified.

Following RNA extraction, reverse transcription yielded cDNA that acted as the sequencing template. Sequenced by immunoSEQ multiplex PCR; TCRdb stores in-frame clones only, minus some. The sample holds about 200,000 clones; about 62% are singletons and the top ten take 5.5% to 6%. The origin of this receptor is a human donor with alopecia areata. This specimen consisted of CD4+ T cells sorted from blood, obtained at week 24, from a patient treated with tofacitinib. The rearrangement joins TRBV11-1 to TRBJ1-1; D not resolved. The CDR3 region is CASSSRRDTEAFF. The CDR3 bases are TGTGCCAGCAGCTCTCGGAGGGACACTGAAGCTTTCTTT.